This T cell receptor beta chain originates from a study of T cell responses to AZD1222 COVID-19 vaccine (dated by TCRdb to about 2021). Study-level background: A total of over 230 trial participants underwent TCR sequencing, of whom 207 had received two doses of AZD1222 and around 25 had received two doses of the MenACWY control vaccine. Trial participants were enrolled by age into subgroups of 18-55, 56-69 and 70-plus years, and around 150, 28 and 57 TCR-sequenced participants, respectively, were included in these subgroups.

From a lookup of the germline V gene (reference sequence), CDR1 and CDR2 are LNHDA and SQIVND. V is shortened by 5 bases, J by 2 bases, and the region joining them spans 13 bases. Taken from cysteine to phenylalanine, the CDR3 has 15 residues. Only CDR3 DNA is held: 45 bases, read in frame from base 1. Broader findings and caveats from the paper: No day 14 peak-response samples were available, so repertoires were characterized only after the peak T cell response. Conclusions about previously exposed vaccinees were limited because only six or seven AZD1222 recipients were SARS-CoV-2 seropositive at baseline. CD4 TCRs associated with the vaccine covered the entire spike protein, and the dominant responses were in regions 160-218 and 743-854. Most participants were white British and females outnumbered males, and the authors suggested that clonal diversity may have been underestimated. After two AZD1222 doses, spike-specific TCR breadth and depth were significantly higher than at day 0 and than in MenACWY recipients. In the small 56-69-year group, the increase in depth fell short of significance, most likely because of low power. Reportedly, close to half of the unique spike-specific TCRs recognized epitopes lying outside the regions that are mutated in the B.1.351 and B.1.1.7 variants.

The sample's time point label is to be understood as: baseline before first vaccination. This sample's treatment or condition label indicates: meningococcal conjugate vaccine given as trial control. Vaccinee samples came from UK trials COV001 and COV002, including a single-blind randomized controlled phase 2/3 trial of AZD1222 (ChAdOx1 nCoV-19) in healthy adults. For TCRbeta chain sequencing, PBMC samples from trial participants were taken at day 0 and at day 28 after the second dose. The CDR3 regions of human TCRbeta chains were analyzed by immunosequencing. Per the original workflow: Repertoire TCRs were checked for matches against a reference library of SARS-CoV-2-specific TCRs that had been generated using the MIRA antigen-specificity platform. Breadth meant the fraction of unique TCRs that were SARS-CoV-2-associated, whereas depth meant the fraction of total T cells that were SARS-CoV-2-associated. Using the MIRA data, each spike-specific TCR was mapped to the spike region that the TCR reacts to and placed in a CD4 or CD8 class. Log10-transformed breadth and depth values were compared by one-way ANOVA with Sidak's multiple comparisons tests. The source is immuneACCESS, and TCRdb retained only in-frame sequences with V and J called. Part of the clones is not carried over; for the studies checked, unresolved V genes explain less than half of this, and the remainder is unexplained. From that table come the V and J calls and clone size; the DNA was used to work out D and trimming. This sample holds about 130,000 clones; 88% were observed only once. The ten largest make up 18% of the sample.

As for this clone: There is no known antigen for this receptor. Nothing much larger sits one base from this clone, and base qualities are not available.

This sequence was found in an adult in good health. The sequence is built from TRBV19 and TRBJ2-1; the D gene is perhaps TRBD1, on 7 matching bases. Sequencing was performed on peripheral blood, taken on day 0 of MenACWY control vaccination. The DNA is as follows: TGTGCCAGTAGTCGGGGGACAGATACCTACAATGAGCAGTTCTTC. It codes for CASSRGTDTYNEQFF.